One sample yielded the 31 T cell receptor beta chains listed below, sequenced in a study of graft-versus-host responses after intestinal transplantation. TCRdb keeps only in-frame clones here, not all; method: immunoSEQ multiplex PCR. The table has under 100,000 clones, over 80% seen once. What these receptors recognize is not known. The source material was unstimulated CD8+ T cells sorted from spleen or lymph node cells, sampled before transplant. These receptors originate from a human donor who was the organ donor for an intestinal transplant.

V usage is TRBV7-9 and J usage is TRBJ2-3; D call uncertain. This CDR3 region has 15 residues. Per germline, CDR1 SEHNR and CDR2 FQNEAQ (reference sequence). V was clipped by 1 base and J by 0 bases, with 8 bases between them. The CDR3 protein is CASSLGVASTDTQYF. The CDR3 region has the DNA TGTGCCAGCAGCTTAGGAGTCGCCAGCACAGATACGCAGTATTTT.

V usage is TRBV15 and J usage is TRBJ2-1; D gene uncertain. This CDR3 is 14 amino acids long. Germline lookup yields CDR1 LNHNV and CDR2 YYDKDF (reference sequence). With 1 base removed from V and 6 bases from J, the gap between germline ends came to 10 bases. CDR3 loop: CATSRARSLNEQFF. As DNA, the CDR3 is TGTGCCACCAGCAGAGCGAGGAGCCTCAATGAGCAGTTCTTC.

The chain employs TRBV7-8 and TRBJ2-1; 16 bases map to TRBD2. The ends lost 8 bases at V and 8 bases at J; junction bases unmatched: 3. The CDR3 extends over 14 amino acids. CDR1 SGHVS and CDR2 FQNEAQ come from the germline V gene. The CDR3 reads CASGTSGREDEQFF. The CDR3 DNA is TGTGCCAGCGGGACTAGCGGGAGGGAAGATGAGCAGTTCTTC.

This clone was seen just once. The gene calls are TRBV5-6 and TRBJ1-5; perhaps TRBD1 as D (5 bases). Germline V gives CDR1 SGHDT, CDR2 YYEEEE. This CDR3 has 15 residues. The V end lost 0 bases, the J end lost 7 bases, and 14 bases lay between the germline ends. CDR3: CASSLGPGREQPQHF. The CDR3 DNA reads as TGTGCCAGCAGCTTGGGGCCAGGCAGGGAACAGCCCCAGCATTTT. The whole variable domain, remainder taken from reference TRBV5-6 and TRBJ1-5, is DAGVTQSPTHLIKTRGQQVTLRCSPKSGHDTVSWYQQALGQGPQFIFQYYEEEERQRGNFPDRFSGHQFPNYSSELNVNALLLGDSALYLCASSLGPGREQPQHFGDGTRLSIL.

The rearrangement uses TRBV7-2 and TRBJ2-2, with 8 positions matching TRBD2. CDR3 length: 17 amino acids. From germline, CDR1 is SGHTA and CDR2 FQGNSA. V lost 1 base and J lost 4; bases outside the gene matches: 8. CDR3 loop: CASSLGGGLGGTGELFF. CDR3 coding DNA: TGTGCCAGCAGCTTAGGGGGGGGACTAGGGGGCACCGGGGAGCTGTTTTTT.

The CDR3 sequence: CASSLPGTAQPQHF. As DNA, the CDR3 is TGTGCCAGCAGTTTACCCGGGACAGCTCAGCCCCAGCATTTT. The chain employs TRBV28 and TRBJ1-5; 7 bases match TRBD1. The length of the CDR3 is 14 residues. V lost 2 bases, J lost 6 bases, and 4 bases stayed unmatched. Germline CDR1 is MDHEN and CDR2 is SYDVKM.

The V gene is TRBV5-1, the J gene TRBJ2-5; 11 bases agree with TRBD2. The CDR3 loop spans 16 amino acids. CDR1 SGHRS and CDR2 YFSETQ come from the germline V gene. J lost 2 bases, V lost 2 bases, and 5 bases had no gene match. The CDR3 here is CASSFLTSGEQETQYF. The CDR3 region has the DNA TGCGCCAGCAGCTTTCTGACTAGCGGGGAGCAAGAGACCCAGTACTTC. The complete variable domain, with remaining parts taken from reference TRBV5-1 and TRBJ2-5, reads KAGVTQTPRYLIKTRGQQVTLSCSPISGHRSVSWYQQTPGQGLQFLFEYFSETQRNKGNFPGRFSGRQFSNSRSEMNVSTLELGDSALYLCASSFLTSGEQETQYFGPGTRLLVL.

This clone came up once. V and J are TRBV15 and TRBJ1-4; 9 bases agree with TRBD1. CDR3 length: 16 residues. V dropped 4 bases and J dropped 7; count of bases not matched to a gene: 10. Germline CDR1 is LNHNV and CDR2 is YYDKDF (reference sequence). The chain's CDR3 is CATSTHSGTGPEKLFF. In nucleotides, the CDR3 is TGTGCCACCAGCACCCATTCCGGGACAGGGCCTGAAAAACTGTTTTTT.

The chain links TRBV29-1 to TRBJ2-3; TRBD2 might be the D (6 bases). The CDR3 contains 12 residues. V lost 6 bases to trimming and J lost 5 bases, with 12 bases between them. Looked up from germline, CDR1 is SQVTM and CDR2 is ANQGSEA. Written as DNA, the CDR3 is TGCAGCGTCGGGGGACTGATAGATACGCAGTATTTT. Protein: CSVGGLIDTQYF.

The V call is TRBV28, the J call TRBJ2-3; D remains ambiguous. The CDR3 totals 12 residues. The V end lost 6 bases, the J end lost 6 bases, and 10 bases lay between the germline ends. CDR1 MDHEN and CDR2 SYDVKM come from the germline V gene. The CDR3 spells CASSHLYDTQYF. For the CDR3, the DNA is TGTGCCAGCAGCCACCTCTACGATACGCAGTATTTT.

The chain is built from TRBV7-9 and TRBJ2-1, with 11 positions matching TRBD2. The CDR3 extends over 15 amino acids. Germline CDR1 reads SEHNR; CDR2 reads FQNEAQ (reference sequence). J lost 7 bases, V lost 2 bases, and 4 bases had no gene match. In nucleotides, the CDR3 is TGTGCCAGCAGCTTATTAGCGGGAGGGCTTAATGAGCAGTTCTTC. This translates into CASSLLAGGLNEQFF.

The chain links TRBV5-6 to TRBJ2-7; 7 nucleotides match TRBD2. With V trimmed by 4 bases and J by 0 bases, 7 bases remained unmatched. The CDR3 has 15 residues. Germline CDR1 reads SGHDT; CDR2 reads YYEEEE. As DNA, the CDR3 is TGTGCCAGCAGCACAATGGGGGAGGGCTCCTACGAGCAGTACTTC. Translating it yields CASSTMGEGSYEQYF. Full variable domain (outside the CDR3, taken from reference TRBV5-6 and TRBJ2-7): DAGVTQSPTHLIKTRGQQVTLRCSPKSGHDTVSWYQQALGQGPQFIFQYYEEEERQRGNFPDRFSGHQFPNYSSELNVNALLLGDSALYLCASSTMGEGSYEQYFGPGTRLTVT.

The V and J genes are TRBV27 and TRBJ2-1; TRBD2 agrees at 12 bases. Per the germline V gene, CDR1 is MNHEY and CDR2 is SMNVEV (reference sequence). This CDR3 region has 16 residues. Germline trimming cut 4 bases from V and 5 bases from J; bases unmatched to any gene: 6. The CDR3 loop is CASSSGLAGIHNEQFF. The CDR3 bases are TGTGCCAGCAGTTCAGGACTAGCGGGAATCCACAATGAGCAGTTCTTC.

CDR3 sequence reads: CASSQGTSSYEQYF. The CDR3 DNA follows: TGCGCCAGCAGCCAAGGGACTAGCAGCTACGAGCAGTACTTC. This chain joins TRBV4-3 and TRBJ2-7; 8 nucleotides align to TRBD2. This CDR3 spans 14 amino acids. Germline V gives CDR1 LGHNA, CDR2 YSLEER. V dropped 1 base and J dropped 3; count of bases not matched to a gene: 2.

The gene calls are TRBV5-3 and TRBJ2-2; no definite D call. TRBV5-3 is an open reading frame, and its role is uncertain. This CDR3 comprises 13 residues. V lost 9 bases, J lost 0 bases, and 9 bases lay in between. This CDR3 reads CATIGANTGELFF. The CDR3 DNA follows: TGTGCCACCATTGGAGCGAACACCGGGGAGCTGTTTTTT.

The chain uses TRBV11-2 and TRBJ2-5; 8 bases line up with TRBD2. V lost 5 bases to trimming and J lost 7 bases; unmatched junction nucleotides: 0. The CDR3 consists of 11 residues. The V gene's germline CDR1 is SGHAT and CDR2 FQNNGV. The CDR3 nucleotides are TGTGCCAGCAGCAGCGGGGGGACCCAGTACTTC. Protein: CASSSGGTQYF.

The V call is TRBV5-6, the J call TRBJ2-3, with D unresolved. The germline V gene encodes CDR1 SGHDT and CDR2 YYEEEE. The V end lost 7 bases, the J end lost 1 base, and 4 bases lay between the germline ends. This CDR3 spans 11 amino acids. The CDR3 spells CASAGTDTQYF. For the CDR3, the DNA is TGTGCCAGCGCGGGCACAGATACGCAGTATTTT.

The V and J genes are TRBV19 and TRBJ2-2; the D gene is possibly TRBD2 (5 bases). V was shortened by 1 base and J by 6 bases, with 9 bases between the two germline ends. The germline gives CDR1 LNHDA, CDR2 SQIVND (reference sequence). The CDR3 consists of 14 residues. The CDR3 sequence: CASSIGRSPGELFF. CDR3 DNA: TGTGCCAGTAGTATAGGGAGGTCCCCCGGGGAGCTGTTTTTT.

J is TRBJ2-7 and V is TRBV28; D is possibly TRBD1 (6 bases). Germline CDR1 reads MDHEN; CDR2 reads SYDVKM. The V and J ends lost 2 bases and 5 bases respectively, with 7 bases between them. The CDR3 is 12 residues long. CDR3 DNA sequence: TGTGCCAGCAGTTTACAGGGGAACGAGCAGTACTTC. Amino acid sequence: CASSLQGNEQYF.

The CDR3 region has the DNA TGTGCCAGCAGCCACCTAGCGGGGGGGGCGACCCAGTACTTC. Translation: CASSHLAGGATQYF. This chain uses TRBV6-5 with TRBJ2-5, with 12 bases identical to TRBD2. Germline loops: CDR1 MNHEY, CDR2 SVGAGI. The CDR3 loop spans 14 amino acids. The V gene end was trimmed by 6 bases and the J gene end by 7 bases; junction bases not matched to a gene: 6.

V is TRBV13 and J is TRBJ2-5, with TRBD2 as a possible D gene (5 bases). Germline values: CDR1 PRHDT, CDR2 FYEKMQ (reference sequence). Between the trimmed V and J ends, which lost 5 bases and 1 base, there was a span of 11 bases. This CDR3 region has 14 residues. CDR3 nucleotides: TGTGCCAGCAGCGGAGCGGTAACCCAAGAGACCCAGTACTTC. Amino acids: CASSGAVTQETQYF.

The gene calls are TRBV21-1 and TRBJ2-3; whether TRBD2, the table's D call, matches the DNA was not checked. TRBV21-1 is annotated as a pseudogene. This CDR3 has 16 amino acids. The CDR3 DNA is TGTGCCAGCTGGGGGAGTGTACTAGCGGGGGGATATACGCAGTATTTT. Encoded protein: CASWGSVLAGGYTQYF.

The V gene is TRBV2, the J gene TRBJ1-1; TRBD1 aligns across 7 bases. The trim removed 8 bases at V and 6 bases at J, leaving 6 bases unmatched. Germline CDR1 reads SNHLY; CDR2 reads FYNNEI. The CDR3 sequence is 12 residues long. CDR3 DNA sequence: TGTGCCAGCCACGGGACAGCGGCTGAAGCTTTCTTT. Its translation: CASHGTAAEAFF.

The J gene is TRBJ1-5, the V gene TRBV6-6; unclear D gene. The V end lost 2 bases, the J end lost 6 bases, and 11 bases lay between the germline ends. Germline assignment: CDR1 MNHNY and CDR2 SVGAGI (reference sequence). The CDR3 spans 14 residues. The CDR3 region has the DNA TGTGCCAGCAGTTACCCTCGTGTCGGTCAGCCCCAGCATTTT. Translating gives CASSYPRVGQPQHF.

CDR3 in amino acids: CASSPRTSGVYNEQFF. In nucleotides, the CDR3 is TGTGCCAGCAGCCCCCGAACTAGCGGGGTTTACAATGAGCAGTTCTTC. The rearrangement links TRBV9 to TRBJ2-1; the match to TRBD2 covers 10 bases. Germline CDR1 reads SGDLS; CDR2 reads YYNGEE. The CDR3 is 16 amino acids. The junction had 8 bases not matched to a gene; V was cut back by 4 bases and J by 4 bases.

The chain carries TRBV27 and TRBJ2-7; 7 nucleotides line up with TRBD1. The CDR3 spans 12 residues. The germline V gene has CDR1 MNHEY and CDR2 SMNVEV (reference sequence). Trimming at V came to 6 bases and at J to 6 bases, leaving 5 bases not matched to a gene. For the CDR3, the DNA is TGTGCCAGCAGAGACAGGGTTCGCGAGCAGTACTTC. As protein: CASRDRVREQYF.

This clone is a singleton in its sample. CDR3 in DNA: TGTGCCAGCAGCCCCCGAGTATTGAACACTGAAGCTTTCTTT. Its protein is CASSPRVLNTEAFF. J is TRBJ1-1 and V is TRBV7-8; no firm D call. Germline CDR1 and CDR2: SGHVS and FQNEAQ. The V and J ends lost 5 bases and 0 bases respectively, with 10 bases between them. This CDR3 comprises 14 residues.

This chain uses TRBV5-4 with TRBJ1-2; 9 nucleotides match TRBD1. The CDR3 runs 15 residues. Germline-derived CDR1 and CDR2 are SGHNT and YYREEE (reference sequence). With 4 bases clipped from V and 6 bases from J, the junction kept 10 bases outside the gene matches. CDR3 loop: CASSPLDRGLDGYTF. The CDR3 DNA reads TGTGCCAGCAGCCCCCTGGACAGGGGACTCGATGGCTACACCTTC.

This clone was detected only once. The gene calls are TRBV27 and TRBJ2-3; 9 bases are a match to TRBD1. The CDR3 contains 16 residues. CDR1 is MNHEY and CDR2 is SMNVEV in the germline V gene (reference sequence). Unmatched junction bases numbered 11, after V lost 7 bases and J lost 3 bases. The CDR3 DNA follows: TGTGCCAGCAACCGTCTAGTGGGACAGGGAACAGATACGCAGTATTTT. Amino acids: CASNRLVGQGTDTQYF.

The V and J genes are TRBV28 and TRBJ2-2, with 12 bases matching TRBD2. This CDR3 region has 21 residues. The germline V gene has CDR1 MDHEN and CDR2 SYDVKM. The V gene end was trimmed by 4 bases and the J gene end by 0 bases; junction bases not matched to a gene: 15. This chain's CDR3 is CASSSIPRLAGDPANTGELFF. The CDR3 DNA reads TGTGCCAGCAGTTCAATTCCTCGACTAGCGGGAGACCCCGCGAACACCGGGGAGCTGTTTTTT.

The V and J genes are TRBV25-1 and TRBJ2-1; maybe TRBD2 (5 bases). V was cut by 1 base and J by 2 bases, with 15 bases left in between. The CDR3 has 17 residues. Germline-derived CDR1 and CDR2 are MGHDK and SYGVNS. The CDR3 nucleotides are TGTGCCAGCAGTGAATTTTTTAGCGCCAATCCCTACAATGAGCAGTTCTTC. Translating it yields CASSEFFSANPYNEQFF.